What follows are 17 T cell receptor beta chains derived from one specimen sequenced in a study of post-analysis software for immune sequencing data. Findings and caveats of the study: With TRBV5-6, TRBV5-1 and TRBV20-1 included, 5 or 6 TRBV segments were more frequent in patients than in controls.

Antigens of these TCRs are unknown. cDNA libraries of TCR beta carried unique molecular identifiers. Using its own MiXCR run on the PCR reads, TCRdb lists one record per CDR3 protein. This sample yields approximately 770,000 distinct CDR3 sequences, of which about 45% are seen a single time; over 4.5% belongs to the top ten. The specimen was blood. All receptors come from a girl aged 10-17 years with multiple sclerosis.

The chain links TRBV9 to TRBJ1-1, with 10 nucleotides matching TRBD1. CDR1 and CDR2 (germline): SGDLS, YYNGEE. The CDR3 runs to 15 residues. The V and J ends lost 2 bases and 0 bases, in that order; junction bases with no gene match: 1. CDR3 region: CASSVTGGMNTEAFF. DNA for the CDR3: TGTGCCAGCAGCGTGACAGGGGGCATGAACACTGAAGCTTTCTTT.

At least ten counts were recorded for this clonotype. The rearrangement joins TRBV29-1 to TRBJ1-2; TRBD1 might be the D (5 bases). Looked up from germline, CDR1 is SQVTM and CDR2 is ANQGSEA. This CDR3 has 12 residues. V lost 6 bases and J lost 6, with 14 bases in between. The CDR3 bases are TGCAGCGTGGGTCGGGGGGAGGATGGCTACACCTTC. Amino acid sequence: CSVGRGEDGYTF.

This chain links TRBV5-1 with TRBJ2-3; TRBD1 might be the D (5 bases). The ends were cut back, 4 bases at V and 5 bases at J, with 8 bases in the middle. The CDR3 is 12 amino acids. Per germline, CDR1 SGHRS and CDR2 YFSETQ. CDR3 DNA sequence: TGCGCCAGCAGCAAGGGGATAGATACGCAGTATTTT. This codes for CASSKGIDTQYF.

V gene TRBV3-1 combines with J gene TRBJ2-5, with D hard to call. The DNA end favors TRBJ2-7, so the J call may be wrong. The CDR3 runs to 11 residues. Germline V gene sequence: CDR1 LGHDT, CDR2 YNNKEL (reference sequence). The CDR3 nucleotides read TGTGCCAGCAGCTCTTTACACGAGCAGTACTTC. This gives the protein CASSSLHEQYF.

The table lists this clonotype with a few counts. V usage is TRBV20-1 and J usage is TRBJ1-6, with a tentative D call TRBD1 (5 bases). The germline V gene encodes CDR1 DFQATT and CDR2 SNEGSKA (reference sequence). Trimming removed 1 base at V and 3 bases at J, with 13 bases between. This CDR3 contains 16 residues. CDR3 nucleotides: TGCAGTGCTAGAGCTGGCCAGGGACGCTATAATTCACCCCTCCACTTT. Encoded protein: CSARAGQGRYNSPLHF.

The chain's CDR3 is CSVGEGAREQYF. As DNA, the CDR3 is TGCAGCGTTGGTGAGGGGGCGCGGGAGCAGTACTTC. This chain uses TRBV29-1 with TRBJ2-7; 7 bases align to TRBD1. From germline, CDR1 is SQVTM and CDR2 ANQGSEA. CDR3 length: 12 amino acids. J was trimmed by 7 bases and V by 4 bases; bases with no gene match: 7.

The chain joins TRBV4-1 to TRBJ2-1; tentatively, D is TRBD2 (5 bases). V gave up 0 bases and J gave up 12 bases, with 15 bases separating them. The germline V gene encodes CDR1 MGHRA and CDR2 YSYEKL. The CDR3 totals 14 residues. This chain's CDR3 is CASSQDLGLAGQFF. The DNA for the CDR3 is TGCGCCAGCAGCCAAGATCTTGGTCTAGCTGGGCAGTTCTTC.

This chain joins TRBV7-9 and TRBJ2-7; 9 bases line up with TRBD2. The J segment lost 3 bases and the V segment lost 5 bases, leaving 8 bases of the junction unmatched. The CDR3 runs 15 residues. CDR1 SEHNR and CDR2 FQNEAQ come from the germline V gene (reference sequence). DNA of the CDR3: TGTGCCAGCAGCCTCCAAGCGGGGGGTCTCTACGAGCAGTACTTC. Its translation: CASSLQAGGLYEQYF. Filled out from reference TRBV7-9 and TRBJ2-7, the complete variable domain reads DTGVSQNPRHKITKRGQNVTFRCDPISEHNRLYWYRQTLGQGPEFLTYFQNEAQLEKSRLLSDRFSAERPKGSFSTLEIQRTEQGDSAMYLCASSLQAGGLYEQYFGPGTRLTVT.

This clonotype has just a few counts. The CDR3 here is CSARRDRAGETQYF. The CDR3 DNA is TGCAGTGCTAGACGGGACAGGGCGGGGGAGACCCAGTACTTC. The genes are TRBV20-1 and TRBJ2-5, with 9 bases that match TRBD1. Per germline, CDR1 DFQATT and CDR2 SNEGSKA (reference sequence). CDR3 length equals 14 residues. J lost 5 bases, V lost 2 bases, and 6 bases had no gene match.

J is TRBJ2-6 and V is TRBV7-2, with D possibly matching TRBD1 (5 bases). Germline V gene lookup returns CDR1 SGHTA and CDR2 FQGNSA. This CDR3 spans 16 amino acids. V lost 1 base and J lost 0, with 7 bases in between. The CDR3 reads CASSLVRVSGANVLTF. CDR3 in DNA: TGTGCCAGCAGCTTAGTCAGGGTCTCTGGGGCCAACGTCCTGACTTTC.

In its sample, this clonotype was seen a few times. The rearrangement links TRBV7-6 to TRBJ2-3; TRBD2 might be the D (5 bases). From germline, CDR1 is SGHVS and CDR2 FNYEAQ. Trimming stripped 4 bases from V and 0 bases from J, with 14 bases between. This CDR3 spans 16 amino acids. As DNA, the CDR3 is TGTGCCAGCAGCTCCCCGGTTCGGGGAAGCACAGATACGCAGTATTTT. It codes for CASSSPVRGSTDTQYF.

This clonotype has a handful of counts. This rearrangement joins TRBV5-1 to TRBJ2-5, with a weak D call TRBD1 (5 bases). The ends were cut back, 6 bases at V and 1 base at J, with 13 bases in the middle. Germline-derived CDR1 and CDR2 are SGHRS and YFSETQ. This CDR3 spans 14 amino acids. In DNA, the CDR3 is TGCGCCAGCACCTCAGGGATATTCCAAGAGACCCAGTACTTC. Translation gives CASTSGIFQETQYF.

This clonotype was found once. The chain joins TRBV24-1 to TRBJ2-7; the D gene is possibly TRBD2 (5 bases). V lost 2 bases to trimming and J lost 9 bases, with 16 bases between them. This CDR3 is 14 amino acids long. CDR1 KGHDR and CDR2 SFDVKD come from the germline V gene. The CDR3 spells CATSDSTVLGVQYF. In DNA, the CDR3 is TGTGCCACCAGTGATTCAACGGTACTAGGCGTGCAGTACTTC.

The V and J genes are TRBV6-1 and TRBJ2-7; D gene uncertain. The CDR3 is 11 residues long. Looked up from germline, CDR1 is MNHNS and CDR2 is SASEGT. Trimming left V 6 bases short and J 6 bases short, with 9 bases between. CDR3 residues: CASRVLGEQYF. DNA for the CDR3: TGTGCCAGCAGGGTCCTAGGCGAGCAGTACTTC.

The gene calls are TRBV7-6 and TRBJ2-7; D ambiguous. This CDR3 has 15 residues. Germline V lookup: CDR1 SGHVS, CDR2 FNYEAQ. V was pared by 2 bases and J by 1 base, with 12 bases between. CDR3 bases: TGTGCCAGCAGCTTAATGGCCACCACATCCTACGAGCAGTACTTC. This sequence encodes CASSLMATTSYEQYF.

This chain joins TRBV3-1 and TRBJ2-3; 10 positions agree with TRBD2. The CDR3 sequence is 13 residues long. V shed 3 bases, J shed 9 bases, and the junction held 3 bases outside the gene matches. CDR1 is LGHDT and CDR2 is YNNKEL in the germline V gene (reference sequence). The DNA of the CDR3 is TGTGCCAGCAGCCAGGTAGCGGGAGGCACGCAGTATTTT. Its translation is CASSQVAGGTQYF.

The chain joins TRBV6-5 to TRBJ2-4; D may match TRBD1 or TRBD2 (5 bases each). The CDR3 is 15 amino acids. The ends were cut back, 5 bases at V and 0 bases at J, with 11 bases in the middle. CDR1 and CDR2 (germline): MNHEY, SVGAGI. As DNA, the CDR3 is TGTGCCAGCAGTAGGTCAGGGACAGCCAAAAACATTCAGTACTTC. Residues: CASSRSGTAKNIQYF.